Sequencing of this TCR beta chain was carried out in a study of T cell responses to AZD1222 COVID-19 vaccine. Study observations and caveats: Unmutated regions of variants are reportedly targeted by nearly half of spike-specific TCRs. A mostly white British donor set with more females was recruited, and clonal diversity was possibly underestimated.

As concerns this clone: What it recognizes is unknown.

The germline V and J ends were trimmed by 0 bases and 2 bases, with 6 bases remaining between them. The CDR3 has 14 residues. Germline assignment: CDR1 SGHRS and CDR2 YFSETQ. Measured with immunoSEQ multiplex PCR; TCRdb has only the in-frame clones, and not every one. The sample lists over 95,000 clones, around 89% occurring once. The sequencing used peripheral blood, collected 28 days after the second AZD1222 dose. J is TRBJ1-5 and V is TRBV5-1; no firm D call. The TCR sequence derives from an adult who received the AZD1222 COVID-19 vaccine. This chain's CDR3 is CASSLGAGNQPQHF. CDR3 DNA sequence: TGCGCCAGCAGCTTGGGAGCGGGCAATCAGCCCCAGCATTTT.